Below are 16 T cell receptor beta chains sequenced from a single sample in a study of post-analysis software for immune sequencing data. Broader study findings: A few TRBV segments, TRBV5-6, TRBV5-1 and TRBV20-1 among them, were found more frequent in patients than controls.

Their recognized antigens are unknown. cDNA libraries of TCR beta carried unique molecular identifiers. MiXCR, run by TCRdb on the PCR reads, gives a single entry per CDR3 protein. In the table there are approximately 770,000 distinct CDR3 sequences, 46% of which are singletons. The specimen was blood. Receptors originate from a girl aged 5-17 years with multiple sclerosis.

The chain carries TRBV12-3 or TRBV12-4 and TRBJ1-2; D remains unclear. The CDR3 is made up of 13 amino acids. Trimming pared 5 bases from V and 3 bases from J, leaving 10 bases between. CDR3 nucleotides: TGTGCCAGCAGTGGTGTGGACCACTATGGCTACACCTTC. Translating gives CASSGVDHYGYTF.

CDR3 nucleotides: TGTGCCAGCAGCTCGCCGAGGGTCCTGAATGAAAAACTGTTTTTT. This sequence encodes CASSSPRVLNEKLFF. The chain couples TRBV7-9 to TRBJ1-4; D is uncertain. Trimming shortened V by 4 bases and J by 5 bases, and 14 bases separated the two germline ends. In germline, CDR1 is SEHNR, CDR2 FQNEAQ (reference sequence). This CDR3 contains 15 residues. Full variable domain (remainder filled in from reference TRBV7-9 and TRBJ1-4): DTGVSQNPRHKITKRGQNVTFRCDPISEHNRLYWYRQTLGQGPEFLTYFQNEAQLEKSRLLSDRFSAERPKGSFSTLEIQRTEQGDSAMYLCASSSPRVLNEKLFFGSGTQLSVL.

In this sample, this clonotype turned up once. The chain combines TRBV10-1 with TRBJ2-2; D not certain. This CDR3 spans 13 amino acids. Deletions cut 8 bases from V and 0 bases from J, with 7 bases between. The germline CDR1 and CDR2 sequences are WNHNN and SYGVQD (reference sequence). CDR3 nucleotides: TGCGCCAGCCGCCAGTCGAACACCGGGGAGCTGTTTTTT. Amino acids: CASRQSNTGELFF.

The chain recombines TRBV20-1 with TRBJ2-5, with D perhaps matching TRBD1 (5 bases). Trimming shortened V by 2 bases and J by 3 bases, and 10 bases separated the two germline ends. The germline CDR1 and CDR2 sequences are DFQATT and SNEGSKA (reference sequence). The CDR3 runs to 13 residues. CDR3 coding DNA: TGCAGTGCTAGAAGCTGGGGCGAAGAGACCCAGTACTTC. The encoded protein is CSARSWGEETQYF.

The chain has TRBV3-1 and TRBJ1-4; TRBD1 matches 8 bases. Germline V gives CDR1 LGHDT, CDR2 YNNKEL (reference sequence). Germline trimming cut 3 bases from V and 4 bases from J; bases unmatched to any gene: 1. The CDR3 spans 14 residues. The CDR3 bases are TGTGCCAGCAGCCACAGGGGGCATAATGAAAAACTGTTTTTT. This translates into CASSHRGHNEKLFF.

The V call is TRBV15, the J call TRBJ2-7; unclear D gene. CDR3 size: 14 residues. V lost 0 bases to trimming and J lost 3 bases, with 9 bases between them. CDR1 and CDR2 from the germline V gene are LNHNV and YYDKDF (reference sequence). The CDR3 loop reads CATSRDINRYEQYF. For the CDR3, the DNA is TGTGCCACCAGCAGAGATATAAACCGCTACGAGCAGTACTTC.

This clonotype was recorded a few times. The chain uses TRBV12-3 or TRBV12-4 and TRBJ2-1; perhaps TRBD2 as D (7 bases). V gave up 7 bases and J gave up 10 bases, with 20 bases separating them. This CDR3 is 14 amino acids long. The CDR3 DNA sequence: TGTGCCAGCAACCGATCCGGGAGGCAGGGGGAGCAGTTCTTC. Protein product: CASNRSGRQGEQFF.

This clonotype was seen more than once but under ten times. At one end the junction does not follow the germline gene, possibly because of a read error. V is TRBV3-1 and J is TRBJ2-7; maybe TRBD1 (6 bases). Germline lookup yields CDR1 LGHDT and CDR2 YNNKEL (reference sequence). This CDR3 contains 12 residues. DNA for the CDR3: TGTGCCAGCAGCCAAAGGGGGTACGGGCAGTACTTC. Translated: CASSQRGYGQYF.

For the CDR3, the DNA is TGTGCCAGCAGTGAGGGACAGGGGGCCTACGAGCAGTACTTC. Protein product: CASSEGQGAYEQYF. The chain combines TRBV27 with TRBJ2-7; 11 bases are a match to TRBD1. The CDR3 has 14 residues. The junction had 2 bases not matched to a gene; V was cut back by 5 bases and J by 2 bases. Germline V gene sequence: CDR1 MNHEY, CDR2 SMNVEV (reference sequence).

V is TRBV12-3 or TRBV12-4 and J is TRBJ1-4; TRBD1 aligns across 9 bases. This CDR3 comprises 15 residues. J was trimmed by 5 bases and V by 6 bases; bases with no gene match: 7. DNA for the CDR3: TGTGCCAGCAGCCCCACCGGGACAGGGAATGAAAAACTGTTTTTT. Translated, it gives CASSPTGTGNEKLFF.

The chain links TRBV20-1 to TRBJ2-1; 7 nucleotides agree with TRBD2. V dropped 3 bases and J dropped 5; count of bases not matched to a gene: 7. CDR1 and CDR2 (germline): DFQATT, SNEGSKA (reference sequence). This CDR3 is 14 amino acids long. The CDR3 sequence: CSASNRDYHNEQFF. CDR3 in DNA: TGCAGTGCTAGTAACCGGGACTACCACAATGAGCAGTTCTTC.

This chain uses TRBV24-1 with TRBJ2-1; D tentatively reads TRBD1 or TRBD2 (5 bases each). The CDR3 extends over 16 amino acids. The V and J ends lost 4 bases and 2 bases respectively, with 14 bases between them. Germline CDR1 KGHDR, CDR2 SFDVKD. CDR3 DNA sequence: TGTGCCACCAGTGACGCCGGGACGCCCACCTACAATGAGCAGTTCTTC. Protein product: CATSDAGTPTYNEQFF.

In its sample, this clonotype was seen a few times. The chain links TRBV6-1 to TRBJ2-7; the D is unclear. Germline V gene lookup returns CDR1 MNHNS and CDR2 SASEGT. The V gene lost 1 base and the J gene lost 3 bases, with 10 bases spanning the gap. CDR3 size: 14 residues. This chain's CDR3 is CASSEESPFYEQYF. The DNA for the CDR3 is TGTGCCAGCAGTGAAGAGTCCCCTTTCTACGAGCAGTACTTC.

The chain uses TRBV27 and TRBJ2-5, with 14 bases fitting TRBD2. The last part of the DNA fits TRBJ2-7 better; the J call may be wrong. Germline CDR1 is MNHEY and CDR2 is SMNVEV (reference sequence). The CDR3 is 15 amino acids. CDR3 protein: CASRGLAGVFYEQYF. Written as DNA, the CDR3 is TGTGCCAGCAGGGGACTAGCGGGGGTTTTCTACGAGCAGTACTTC.

The chain combines TRBV20-1 with TRBJ2-3; 8 nucleotides align to TRBD2. Germline V gives CDR1 DFQATT, CDR2 SNEGSKA (reference sequence). The CDR3 contains 16 residues. J lost 2 bases, V lost 1 base, and 8 bases had no gene match. Here the CDR3 reads CSARGPGTSLTDTQYF. CDR3 bases: TGCAGTGCTAGAGGGCCCGGGACTAGTCTCACAGATACGCAGTATTTT.

This clonotype was seen more than once but under ten times. This chain connects TRBV14 to TRBJ2-7; TRBD2 aligns across 8 bases. The CDR3 contains 15 residues. Germline CDR1 and CDR2: SGHDN and FVKESK. The junction had 9 bases not matched to a gene; V was cut back by 2 bases and J by 6 bases. The CDR3 protein is CASSQLTGGPGEQYF. The CDR3 DNA reads as TGTGCCAGCAGCCAACTTACGGGAGGGCCAGGCGAGCAGTACTTC. Full variable domain (outside the CDR3, taken from reference TRBV14 and TRBJ2-7): EAGVTQFPSHSVIEKGQTVTLRCDPISGHDNLYWYRRVMGKEIKFLLHFVKESKQDESGMPNNRFLAERTGGTYSTLKVQPAELEDSGVYFCASSQLTGGPGEQYFGPGTRLTVT.